This T cell receptor (beta chain) was documented in a study of beta chain features in type 1 diabetes. Study observations and caveats: A possible short-template PCR bias applies equally to patients and controls. Moderate yet significant TCRB CDR3 shortening was seen in Type 1 diabetes patients in all four CD4+ subsets.

Every bit of the isolated RNA underwent reverse transcription, so sequencing read expressed TCRB transcripts. Clones were read by immunoSEQ multiplex PCR, and TCRdb kept only the in-frame ones, dropping some. The table has a few hundred thousand clones, roughly 16% seen once. Regarding this clone: Antigen specificity is unknown.

Per germline, CDR1 SGHTA and CDR2 FQGTGA. The V end lost 6 bases, the J end lost 2 bases, and 25 bases lay between the germline ends. This CDR3 comprises 18 residues. Using CD45RO/CCR7/CD25/CD127/CD95/CD27, CD4+ naive, central memory, regulatory and stem cell-like memory cells were sorted. All sorted populations exceeded 95% purity. The sequence was collected from a man younger than 45 with type 1 diabetes. Sequenced input: naive CD4+ T cells from blood. The chain is built from TRBV7-3 and TRBJ2-5, with D possibly matching TRBD2 (5 bases). Written as DNA, the CDR3 is TGTGCCAGCAGTCGGAGGCCTATTGTAACCTCCACACAAGAGACCCAGTACTTC. The encoded protein is CASSRRPIVTSTQETQYF.